This entry features one TCR beta chain sequence. Its cognate antigen is unknown. The sample originates from a study of T cell responses to AZD1222 COVID-19 vaccine. Study-wide findings and caveats: Only six individuals given AZD1222 were seropositive at baseline.

The CDR3 totals 14 residues. Trimming at V came to 1 base and at J to 4 bases, leaving 4 bases not matched to a gene. Per germline, CDR1 SGHRS and CDR2 YFSETQ. Sequencing used immunoSEQ multiplex PCR; TCRdb keeps in-frame clones, though not all of them. The sample lists 100,000 to 150,000 clones, about nine tenths occurring once. This material consisted of peripheral blood, taken on day 0 of AZD1222 vaccination. J is TRBJ2-7 and V is TRBV5-1; 8 bases align to TRBD1. The sequence was obtained from an adult in good health. Here the CDR3 reads CASSLQTGVYEQYF. The CDR3 DNA sequence: TGCGCCAGCAGCTTGCAGACAGGGGTGTACGAGCAGTACTTC.